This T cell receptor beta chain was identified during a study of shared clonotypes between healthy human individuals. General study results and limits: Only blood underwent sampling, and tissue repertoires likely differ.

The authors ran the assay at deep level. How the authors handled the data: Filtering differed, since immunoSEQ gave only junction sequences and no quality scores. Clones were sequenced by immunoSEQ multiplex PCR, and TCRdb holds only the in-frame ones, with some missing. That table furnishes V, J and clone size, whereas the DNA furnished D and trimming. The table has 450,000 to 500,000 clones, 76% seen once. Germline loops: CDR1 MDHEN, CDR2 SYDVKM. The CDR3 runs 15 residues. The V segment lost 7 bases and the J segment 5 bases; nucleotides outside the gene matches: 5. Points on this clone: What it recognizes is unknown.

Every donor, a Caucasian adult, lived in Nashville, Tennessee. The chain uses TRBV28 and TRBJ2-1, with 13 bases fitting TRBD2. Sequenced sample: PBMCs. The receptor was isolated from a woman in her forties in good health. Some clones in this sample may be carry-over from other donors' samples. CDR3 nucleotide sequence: TGTGCCAGCAAGGCCGGGACTAGCGGGAACAATGAGCAGTTCTTC. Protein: CASKAGTSGNNEQFF.